Listed below are T cell receptor beta chains from one sample, sequenced in a study of PD-1 blockade in classical Hodgkin lymphoma. TCRdb's table, derived via immunoSEQ multiplex PCR, lists solely in-frame clones and lacks some. The table lists more than 25,000 clones, approximately 84% of them singletons. Sequencing used peripheral blood mononuclear cells (PBMCs), obtained at baseline. The receptor source for this set is a human donor with classical Hodgkin lymphoma. Each CDR3 is given with its conserved first and last residue. The D gene is left open where the match is weak. Part of the rows lack a size; the others show once, few, many or a class for expanded clones.

J: TRBJ2-7; D: -; V: TRBV25-1; size: -; DNA: TGTGCCAGCAGTTCCCTCGGGGGCGAGCAGTACTTC; CDR3: CASSSLGGEQYF
J: TRBJ2-5; D: TRBD2; V: TRBV2; size: -; DNA: TGTGCCAGCAGTGAAGCGCACTTGGGACTAGGCGAGACCCAGTACTTC; CDR3: CASSEAHLGLGETQYF
J: TRBJ2-3; D: TRBD1; V: TRBV9; size: -; DNA: TGTGCCAGCAGCGCCGAGGACAGGGGGCGTGGAGATACGCAGTATTTT; CDR3: CASSAEDRGRGDTQYF
J: TRBJ2-2; D: TRBD1; V: TRBV7-8; size: -; DNA: TGTGCCAGCAGCGAGACAGGGTATAACACCGGGGAGCTGTTTTTT; CDR3: CASSETGYNTGELFF
J: TRBJ2-7; D: -; V: TRBV29-1; size: -; DNA: TGCAGCGTTGGAGCGATGGGCTCCTACGAGCAGTACTTC; CDR3: CSVGAMGSYEQYF
J: TRBJ1-1; D: -; V: TRBV27; size: -; DNA: TGTGCCAGCAGTTTCGGGGGAGCGAACACTGAAGCTTTCTTT; CDR3: CASSFGGANTEAFF
J: TRBJ2-7; D: -; V: TRBV6-6; size: -; DNA: TGTGCCAGCAGTTGGAGGAGCTCCTACGAGCAGTACTTC; CDR3: CASSWRSSYEQYF
J: TRBJ2-7; D: TRBD1; V: TRBV7-9; size: once; DNA: TGTGCCAGCAGCTCAATGGGACAGTCGTACGAGCAGTACTTC; CDR3: CASSSMGQSYEQYF
J: TRBJ1-5; D: -; V: TRBV25-1; size: -; DNA: TGTGCCAGCAGCGCAGGCCCCAACCAGCCCCAGCATTTT; CDR3: CASSAGPNQPQHF
J: TRBJ2-2; D: TRBD1; V: TRBV5-1; size: -; DNA: TGCGCCAGTACCCAGGGGGCGCTATCCGGGGAGCTGTTTTTT; CDR3: CASTQGALSGELFF
J: TRBJ1-2; D: -; V: TRBV19; size: -; DNA: TGTGCCAGTACCCTCCGGTTTAGCTATGGCTACACCTTC; CDR3: CASTLRFSYGYTF
J: TRBJ2-7; D: -; V: TRBV27; size: -; DNA: TGTGCCAGTAGACAGTCGAGCTCCTACGAGCAGTACTTC; CDR3: CASRQSSSYEQYF
J: TRBJ2-5; D: -; V: TRBV19; size: -; DNA: TGTGCCAGTAGTAGATTGGGGGAGACCCAGTACTTC; CDR3: CASSRLGETQYF
J: TRBJ2-5; D: -; V: TRBV7-9; size: -; DNA: TGTGCCAGCAGCTTTCAGTCTCGGGAGACCCAGTACTTC; CDR3: CASSFQSRETQYF
J: TRBJ1-1; D: -; V: TRBV19; size: -; DNA: TGTGCCAGTAGGCGACAGTCTGAAGCTTTCTTT; CDR3: CASRRQSEAFF
J: TRBJ1-2; D: TRBD1; V: TRBV12-5; size: -; DNA: TGTGCTAGTGGTTTCGGGACAGATTATGGCTACACCTTC; CDR3: CASGFGTDYGYTF
J: TRBJ1-1; D: -; V: TRBV7-8; size: -; DNA: TGTGCCAGCAGCTTAACGACACCTAGGGACACTGAAGCTTTCTTT; CDR3: CASSLTTPRDTEAFF
J: TRBJ2-4; D: -; V: TRBV23-1; size: -; DNA: TGCGCCAGCAGACAGTCCGAAGCCAAAAACATTCAGTACTTC; CDR3: CASRQSEAKNIQYF
J: TRBJ2-3; D: -; V: TRBV5-1; size: -; DNA: TGCGCCAGCAGCTTGGCCGTAGGAGCAGATACGCAGTATTTT; CDR3: CASSLAVGADTQYF
J: TRBJ2-5; D: -; V: TRBV5-1; size: -; DNA: TGCGCCAGCAGCCCAGGGGGGCTAGCAAGAGAGACCCAGTACTTC; CDR3: CASSPGGLARETQYF
J: TRBJ1-1; D: -; V: TRBV5-1; size: once; DNA: TGCGCCAGCCGCCCGGGAGGGTTGAACACTGAAGCTTTCTTT; CDR3: CASRPGGLNTEAFF
J: TRBJ1-2; D: -; V: TRBV9; size: -; DNA: TGTGCCAGCAGCGTAGGAGCCGTAGGCATTTCTGGCTACACCTTC; CDR3: CASSVGAVGISGYTF
J: TRBJ2-3; D: TRBD2; V: TRBV5-4; size: -; DNA: TGTGCCAGCAGTTCGGACGGGGGGGCTGTAGATACGCAGTATTTT; CDR3: CASSSDGGAVDTQYF
J: TRBJ2-3; D: TRBD1; V: TRBV5-1; size: -; DNA: TGCGCCAGCAGCTTACCCAGGACAGGGTTGGGAGATACGCAGTATTTT; CDR3: CASSLPRTGLGDTQYF
J: TRBJ2-7; D: TRBD1; V: TRBV19; size: -; DNA: TGTGCCAGTAGCACAGGACAGGGGGCCGGGGAGCAGTACTTC; CDR3: CASSTGQGAGEQYF
J: TRBJ1-3; D: -; V: TRBV5-5; size: -; DNA: TGTGCCAGCAGCTTGGACTGGGTTGGAAACACCATATATTTT; CDR3: CASSLDWVGNTIYF
J: TRBJ2-3; D: -; V: TRBV9; size: -; DNA: TGTGCCAGCAGCGTCTCCCCAGGGAGTAAGAGCACAGATACGCAGTATTTT; CDR3: CASSVSPGSKSTDTQYF
J: TRBJ2-7; D: -; V: TRBV2; size: -; DNA: TGTGCCAGCATTAGGAGCTTACTAGGGGCCTTGGGGTACGAGCAGTACTTC; CDR3: CASIRSLLGALGYEQYF
J: TRBJ1-6; D: -; V: TRBV27; size: few; DNA: TGTGCCAGCACCCCTGGAGGGGGCTATAATTCACCCCTCCACTTT; CDR3: CASTPGGGYNSPLHF
J: TRBJ2-2; D: TRBD1; V: TRBV10-3; size: -; DNA: TGTGCCATCAGTGAGGGACAGGGTGGAGGCGGGGAGCTGTTTTTT; CDR3: CAISEGQGGGGELFF
J: TRBJ2-2; D: -; V: TRBV11-2; size: -; DNA: TGTGCCAGCAGCTTCGGTCGAAGCGGGGAGCTGTTTTTT; CDR3: CASSFGRSGELFF
J: TRBJ1-4; D: TRBD1; V: TRBV2; size: -; DNA: TGTGCCACTGGGGACAGGGGGAAAGAAAAACTGTTTTTT; CDR3: CATGDRGKEKLFF
J: TRBJ2-1; D: TRBD2; V: TRBV14; size: once; DNA: TGTGCCAGCAGCCAAAACGGGGGGGCAATCAATGAGCAGTTCTTC; CDR3: CASSQNGGAINEQFF
J: TRBJ1-1; D: -; V: TRBV28; size: -; DNA: TGTGCCAGCAGTTTGCCACAGGCACATGAAGCTTTCTTT; CDR3: CASSLPQAHEAFF
J: TRBJ2-1; D: -; V: TRBV5-1; size: -; DNA: TGCGCCAGCAGCCCGCCGGCTAGCGCGAGCTCCTACAATGAGCAGTTCTTC; CDR3: CASSPPASASSYNEQFF
J: TRBJ2-2; D: -; V: TRBV5-1; size: -; DNA: TGCGCCAGCAGTCCTCAGGGAAGCACCGGGGAGCTGTTTTTT; CDR3: CASSPQGSTGELFF